This T cell receptor (beta chain) was obtained from a study of blood T cell repertoires in COVID-19. Across the study: COVID-19 samples, acute and convalescent, were from the United States, Italy and Spain. The analysed material was cDNA or gDNA that came from T cells, B-cell-depleted T cells, or PBMCs.

CDR1 and CDR2 (germline): SGHDN, FVKESK. V shed 4 bases, J shed 3 bases, and the junction held 7 bases outside the gene matches. CDR3 length: 16 residues. Under the authors' procedure: Estimated nucleated cell counts came from reference gene primer amplification. Profiled with immunoSEQ multiplex PCR; TCRdb holds only in-frame clones, not every one. For V, J and clone size, that table is used; D and trimming come from the DNA. Among under 500,000 clones listed, about 89% were seen once. Sequencing was carried out using peripheral blood. This receptor was obtained from a woman aged 25 to 39 with acute or convalescent COVID-19. The gene calls are TRBV14 and TRBJ2-3, with TRBD1 identical over 10 bases. The CDR3 DNA follows: TGTGCCAGCAGCCCCCGGGGGACAGGGGAGACAGATACGCAGTATTTT. This sequence encodes CASSPRGTGETDTQYF.